The 8 T cell receptor beta chains below all came from one sample that was sequenced in a study of molecular identifiers for immune sequencing clone quantification. Each CDR3 protein is one row after TCRdb ran MiXCR on the PCR reads. The sample records more than 95,000 distinct CDR3 sequences, about 24% being singletons. The source material was naive CD8+ T cells from blood, with Jurkat cell RNA spiked in. Subset indicated: FACS-sorted CD8+CD4-CCR7+CD45RA+ naive T cells. The receptors were sampled from a human donor in good health. Some libraries in this study had Jurkat cell RNA spiked in.

Comment on this clonotype: A much larger clone differs by one base, so this may be a read error. The rearrangement joins TRBV7-9 to TRBJ1-1; D is ambiguous. The germline V gene encodes CDR1 SEHNR and CDR2 FQNEAQ (reference sequence). The CDR3 has 12 amino acids. The CDR3 sequence: CAGSFMNTEAFF. The CDR3 nucleotides are TGTGCCGGCAGCTTTATGAACACTGAAGCTTTCTTT.

Concerning this clonotype: A much bigger clone sits one base away, suggesting this may be a read error. This chain connects TRBV27 to TRBJ1-1; 11 bases map to TRBD1. V shed 10 bases and J 6 bases; nucleotides not matched to a gene: 4. Germline lookup yields CDR1 MNHEY and CDR2 SMNVEV (reference sequence). This CDR3 has 12 amino acids. CDR3 in DNA: TGTGCCATAGGGACAGGGGGAGCTGAAGCTTTCTTT. This codes for CAIGTGGAEAFF.

A remark on this clonotype: A much larger clonotype is one base distant, so this may be a read error. The gene calls are TRBV7-3 and TRBJ1-5; D unclear. The CDR3 has 20 amino acids. Trimming pared 5 bases from V and 6 bases from J, leaving 32 bases between. The germline gives CDR1 SGHTA, CDR2 FQGTGA. As DNA, the CDR3 is TGTGCCAGCAGCCAAATAATGACTCCCATTCGGGCGCCGGAGTTTCAGCCCCAGCATTTT. It translates to CASSQIMTPIRAPEFQPQHF.

In this sample, this clonotype turned up many times. J is TRBJ2-7 and V is TRBV5-4, with D possibly matching TRBD2 (6 bases). V was cut by 0 bases and J by 2 bases, with 12 bases left in between. The CDR3 sequence is 15 residues long. Germline-derived CDR1 and CDR2 are SGHNT and YYREEE (reference sequence). The CDR3 nucleotides read TGTGCCAGCAGCTTGGCGGGGGACCCTCCCTACGAGCAGTACTTC. This encodes CASSLAGDPPYEQYF.

This clonotype has at least ten counts. CDR3 in DNA: TGTGCCAGTAGTATAGATCAAAGCACAGATACGCAGTATTTT. It specifies CASSIDQSTDTQYF. The V gene is TRBV19, the J gene TRBJ2-3; D gene uncertain. Per germline, CDR1 LNHDA and CDR2 SQIVND (reference sequence). The CDR3 runs to 14 residues. Trimming stripped 0 bases from V and 0 bases from J, with 4 bases between.

This clonotype came up many times. The chain couples TRBV12-3 or TRBV12-4 to TRBJ2-3; 10 nucleotides match TRBD2. With 3 bases clipped from V and 3 bases from J, the junction kept 6 bases outside the gene matches. CDR3 length: 16 residues. The CDR3 region is CASSLVAGGATDTQYF. CDR3 in DNA: TGTGCCAGCAGTTTGGTAGCGGGGGGCGCTACAGATACGCAGTATTTT.

This clonotype came up many times. The chain recombines TRBV27 with TRBJ2-7; 9 nucleotides line up with TRBD1. The length of the CDR3 is 15 residues. Germline V gives CDR1 MNHEY, CDR2 SMNVEV (reference sequence). The junction had 8 bases not matched to a gene; V was cut back by 1 base and J by 7 bases. The CDR3: CASSLFGTGFSEQYF. In DNA, the CDR3 is TGTGCCAGCAGTTTATTCGGGACAGGGTTTTCGGAGCAGTACTTC.

This clonotype was detected ten times or more. The chain joins TRBV6-4 to TRBJ1-1; 7 nucleotides line up with TRBD1. The ends lost 3 bases at V and 5 bases at J; junction bases unmatched: 6. Germline CDR1 and CDR2: MRHNA and SNTAGT. The CDR3 loop spans 14 amino acids. This CDR3 is CASSEDIRGTEAFF. In nucleotides, the CDR3 is TGTGCCAGCAGTGAAGACATCAGGGGGACTGAAGCTTTCTTT.